This TCR beta chain was profiled in a study of vaccination and CD4 T cells after COVID-19. Researchers used the Oncomine TCR Beta short-read assay to sequence DNA from cultured CD4+ T cells. MiXCR, run by TCRdb on the PCR reads, gives a single entry per CDR3 protein. The data hold roughly 20,000 distinct CDR3 sequences, with around 50% observed a single time. Per germline, CDR1 MNHEY and CDR2 SMNVEV (reference sequence). CDR3 length: 13 residues. With 3 bases removed from V and 9 bases from J, the gap between germline ends came to 15 bases. The time point was: late sampling 161 to 241 days after vaccination in a few convalescent patients. This sample's treatment: approximately 9-day PBMC culture with coronavirus spike peptide pools or control peptides (ViraFEST assay). In the case of this clonotype: Its antigen remains unknown.

This TCR was sampled from a human donor who had recovered from COVID-19. The chain uses TRBV27 and TRBJ2-7; D call uncertain. The sample was CD4+ T cells from blood, cultured in vitro, taken about 7 months after SARS-CoV-2 vaccination. The CDR3, as DNA: TGTGCCAGCAGTTTGGACCCGTCCATGTGGCAGTACTTC. As protein: CASSLDPSMWQYF.